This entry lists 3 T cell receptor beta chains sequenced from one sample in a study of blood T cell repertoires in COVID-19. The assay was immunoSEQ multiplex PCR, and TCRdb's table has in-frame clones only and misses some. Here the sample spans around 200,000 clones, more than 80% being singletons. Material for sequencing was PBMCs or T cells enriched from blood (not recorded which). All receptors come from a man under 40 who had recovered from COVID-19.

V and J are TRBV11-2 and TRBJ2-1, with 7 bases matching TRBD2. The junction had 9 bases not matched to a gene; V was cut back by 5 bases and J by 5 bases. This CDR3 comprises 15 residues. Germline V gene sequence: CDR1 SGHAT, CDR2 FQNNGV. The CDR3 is CASSPGAGIHNEQFF. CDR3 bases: TGTGCCAGCAGCCCGGGAGCGGGAATCCACAATGAGCAGTTCTTC.

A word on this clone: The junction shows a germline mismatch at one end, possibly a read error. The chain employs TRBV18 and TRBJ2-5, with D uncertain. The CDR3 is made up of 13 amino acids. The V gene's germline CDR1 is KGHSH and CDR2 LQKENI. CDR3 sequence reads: CASSPSYQETQYF. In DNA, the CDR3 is TGTGCCAGCTCACCGTCATACCAGGAGACCCAGTACTTC.

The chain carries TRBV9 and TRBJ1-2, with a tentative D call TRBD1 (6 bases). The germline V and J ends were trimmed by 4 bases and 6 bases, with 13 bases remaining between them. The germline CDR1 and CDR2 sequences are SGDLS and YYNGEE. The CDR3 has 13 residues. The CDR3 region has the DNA TGTGCCAGCAGCACCACGACAGGAAATGGCTACACCTTC. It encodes CASSTTTGNGYTF.